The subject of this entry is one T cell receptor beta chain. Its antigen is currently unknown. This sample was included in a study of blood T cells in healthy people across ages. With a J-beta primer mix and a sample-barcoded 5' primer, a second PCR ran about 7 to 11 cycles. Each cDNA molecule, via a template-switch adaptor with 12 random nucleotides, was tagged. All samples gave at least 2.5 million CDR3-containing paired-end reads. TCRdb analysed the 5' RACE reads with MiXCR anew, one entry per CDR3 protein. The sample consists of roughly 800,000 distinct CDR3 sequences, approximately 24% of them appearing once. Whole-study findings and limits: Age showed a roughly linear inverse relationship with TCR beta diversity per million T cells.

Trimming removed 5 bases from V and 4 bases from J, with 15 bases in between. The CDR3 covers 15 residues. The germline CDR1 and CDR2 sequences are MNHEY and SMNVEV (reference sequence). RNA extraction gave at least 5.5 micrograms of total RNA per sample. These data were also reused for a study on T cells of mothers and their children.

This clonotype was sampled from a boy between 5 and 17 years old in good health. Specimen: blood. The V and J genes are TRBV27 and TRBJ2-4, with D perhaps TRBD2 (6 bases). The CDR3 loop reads CASSVRGGDKNIQYF. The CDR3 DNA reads TGTGCCAGCAGTGTCCGCGGAGGGGATAAAAACATTCAGTACTTC.